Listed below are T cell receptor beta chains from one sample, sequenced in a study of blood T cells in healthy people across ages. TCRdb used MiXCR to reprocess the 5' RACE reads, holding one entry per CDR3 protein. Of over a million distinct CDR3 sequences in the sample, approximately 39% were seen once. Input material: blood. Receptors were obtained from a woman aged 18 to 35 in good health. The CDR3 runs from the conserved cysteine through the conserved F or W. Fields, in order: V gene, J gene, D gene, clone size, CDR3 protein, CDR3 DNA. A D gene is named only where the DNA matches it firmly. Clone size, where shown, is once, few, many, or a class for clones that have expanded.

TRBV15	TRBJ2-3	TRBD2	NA	CATSRKRLAVTSTDTQYF	TGTGCCACCAGCAGAAAAAGACTAGCGGTTACTAGCACAGATACGCAGTATTTT
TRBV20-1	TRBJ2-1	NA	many	CSARAGSYNEQFF	TGCAGTGCTAGAGCGGGCTCCTACAATGAGCAGTTCTTC
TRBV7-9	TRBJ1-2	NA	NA	CASSSPDLNYGYTF	TGTGCCAGCAGCTCCCCGGATCTTAACTATGGCTACACCTTC
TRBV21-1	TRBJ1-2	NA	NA	CASSKEKANPGYGYTF	TGTGCCAGCAGCAAAGAAAAGGCCAACCCGGGATATGGCTACACCTTC
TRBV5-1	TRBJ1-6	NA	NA	CASSLSRNSPLHF	TGCGCCAGCAGCTTGTCAAGGAATTCACCCCTCCACTTT
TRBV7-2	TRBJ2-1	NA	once	CASLLAAGTNGQFF	TGTGCCAGCCTCTTAGCCGCAGGAACAAATGGGCAGTTCTTC
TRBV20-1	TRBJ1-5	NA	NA	CSARGARYQPQHF	TGCAGTGCTAGGGGGGCTCGGTATCAGCCCCAGCATTTT
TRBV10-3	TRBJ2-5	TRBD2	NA	CAVSDHGTSGGPQETQYF	TGTGCCGTCAGTGACCACGGGACTAGCGGGGGGCCTCAAGAGACCCAGTACTTC
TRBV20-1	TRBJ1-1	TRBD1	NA	CSAIKGQGGRTEAFF	TGCAGTGCGATTAAGGGACAGGGGGGCAGGACTGAAGCTTTCTTT
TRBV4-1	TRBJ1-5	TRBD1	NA	CASSPRAGGINQPQHF	TGCGCCAGCAGCCCCAGGGCAGGGGGGATAAATCAGCCCCAGCATTTT
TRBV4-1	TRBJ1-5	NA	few	CASQMNGAFNQPQHF	TGCGCCAGCCAAATGAACGGGGCGTTCAATCAGCCCCAGCATTTT
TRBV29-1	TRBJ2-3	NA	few	CSGGSLGTDTQYF	TGCAGCGGGGGGAGTCTCGGCACAGATACGCAGTATTTT
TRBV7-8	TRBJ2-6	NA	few	CASSSIRSFSGANVLTF	TGTGCCAGCAGCAGCATTCGGTCTTTCTCTGGGGCCAACGTCCTGACTTTC
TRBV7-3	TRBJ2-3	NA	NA	CASSLQPETDTQYF	TGTGCCAGCAGCTTGCAACCCGAGACAGATACGCAGTATTTT
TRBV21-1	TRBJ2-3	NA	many	CASSKRQGTDTQYF	TGTGCCAGCAGCAAAAGACAGGGCACAGATACGCAGTATTTT
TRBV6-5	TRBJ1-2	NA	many	CASSYSIVNYGYTF	TGTGCCAGCAGTTACTCGATAGTGAACTATGGCTACACCTTC
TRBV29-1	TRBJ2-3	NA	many	CSAEGHTDTQYF	TGCAGCGCAGAGGGTCACACAGATACGCAGTATTTT
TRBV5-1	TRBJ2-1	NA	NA	CASRGPGSVDEQFF	TGCGCCAGCAGAGGTCCGGGGAGCGTGGATGAGCAGTTCTTC
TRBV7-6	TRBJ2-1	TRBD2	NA	CASSPYTSGSHDEQFF	TGTGCCAGCAGCCCCTACACTAGCGGGAGTCATGATGAGCAGTTCTTC
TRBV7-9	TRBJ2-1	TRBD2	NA	CASSSASGTSTYNEQFF	TGTGCCAGCAGCTCGGCTAGCGGAACGTCGACCTACAATGAGCAGTTCTTC
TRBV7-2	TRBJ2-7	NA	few	CASSLIGLYEQYF	TGTGCCAGCAGCTTAATCGGACTATACGAGCAGTACTTC
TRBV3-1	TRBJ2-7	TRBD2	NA	CASSQDTPSGRFSYEQYF	TGTGCCAGCAGCCAAGATACGCCTAGCGGGCGCTTTTCCTACGAGCAGTACTTC
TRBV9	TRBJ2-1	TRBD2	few	CASSETGGRANEQFF	TGTGCCAGCAGCGAGACTGGCGGGAGGGCAAATGAGCAGTTCTTC
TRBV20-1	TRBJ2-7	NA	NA	CSARGLVNEQYF	TGCAGTGCTAGAGGACTAGTGAATGAGCAGTACTTC
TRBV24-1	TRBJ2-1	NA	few	CAPRARAIYNEQFF	TGTGCCCCCAGGGCCAGGGCCATCTACAATGAGCAGTTCTTC
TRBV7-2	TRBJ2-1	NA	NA	CACSFKGDSYNEQFF	TGTGCCTGCAGCTTTAAAGGTGACTCCTACAATGAGCAGTTCTTC
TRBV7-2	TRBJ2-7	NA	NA	CASSSKRTEQYF	TGTGCCAGCAGCTCCAAGCGCACCGAGCAGTACTTC
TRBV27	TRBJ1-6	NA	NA	CASSLSSGQYNSPLHF	TGTGCCAGCAGTTTATCTTCAGGGCAATATAATTCACCCCTCCACTTT
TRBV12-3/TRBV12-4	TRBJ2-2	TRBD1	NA	CASETGLTGELFF	TGTGCCAGCGAGACAGGGCTTACCGGGGAGCTGTTTTTT
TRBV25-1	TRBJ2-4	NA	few	CASSESTVDKNIQYF	TGTGCCAGCAGTGAATCGACGGTAGACAAAAACATTCAGTACTTC
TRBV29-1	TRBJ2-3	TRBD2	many	CSVGLAGSSTDTQYF	TGCAGCGTGGGACTAGCGGGTTCTAGCACAGATACGCAGTATTTT
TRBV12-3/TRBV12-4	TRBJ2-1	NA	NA	CASSLGGWRGGYNEQFF	TGTGCCAGCAGTTTGGGTGGCTGGCGGGGTGGTTACAATGAGCAGTTCTTC
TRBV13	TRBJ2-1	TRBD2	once	CASSVALAYNEQFF	TGTGCCAGCAGCGTAGCACTAGCGTACAATGAGCAGTTCTTC
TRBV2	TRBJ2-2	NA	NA	CASSVGGLNTGELFF	TGTGCCAGCAGTGTCGGGGGCTTGAACACCGGGGAGCTGTTTTTT
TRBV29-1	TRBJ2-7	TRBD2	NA	CSVRTSGGMYEQYF	TGCAGCGTTCGGACTAGCGGGGGCATGTACGAGCAGTACTTC
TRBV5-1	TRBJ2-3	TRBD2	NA	CASRTAGGTDTQYF	TGCGCCAGCAGAACAGCGGGGGGGACAGATACGCAGTATTTT
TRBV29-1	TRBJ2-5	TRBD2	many	CSVDSGYLETQYF	TGCAGCGTAGATAGCGGGTATTTGGAGACCCAGTACTTC
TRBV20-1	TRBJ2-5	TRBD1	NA	CSARDLGDSRETQYF	TGCAGTGCTAGAGATCTCGGGGACAGCCGAGAGACCCAGTACTTC
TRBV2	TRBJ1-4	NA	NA	CASSAGSYEKLFF	TGTGCCAGCAGTGCGGGCAGCTATGAAAAACTGTTTTTT
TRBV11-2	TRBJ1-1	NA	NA	CASSFPLSEAFF	TGTGCCAGCAGCTTCCCTCTCTCTGAAGCTTTCTTT
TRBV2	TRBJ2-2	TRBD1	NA	CASRPGTGGTGELFF	TGTGCCAGCAGGCCCGGGACAGGGGGCACCGGGGAGCTGTTTTTT
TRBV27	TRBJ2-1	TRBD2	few	CATSQRGYNEQFF	TGTGCAACCAGCCAGCGGGGTTACAATGAGCAGTTCTTC
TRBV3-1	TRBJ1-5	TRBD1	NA	CASSQDVGGQPQHF	TGTGCCAGCAGCCAAGACGTAGGGGGCCAGCCCCAGCATTTT
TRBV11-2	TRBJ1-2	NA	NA	CASSTGPGAGYGYTF	TGTGCCAGCAGCACAGGGCCGGGTGCTGGCTATGGCTACACCTTC
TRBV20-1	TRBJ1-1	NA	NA	CSAPKGRVTEAFF	TGCAGTGCCCCTAAGGGACGAGTCACTGAAGCTTTCTTT
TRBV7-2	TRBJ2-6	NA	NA	CASSLRIFGANVLTF	TGTGCCAGCAGCTTACGGATTTTTGGGGCCAACGTCCTGACTTTC
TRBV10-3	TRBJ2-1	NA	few	CAISPANEQFF	TGTGCCATCAGTCCCGCAAATGAGCAGTTCTTC
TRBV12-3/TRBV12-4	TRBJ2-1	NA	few	CASSNWGLAYNEQFF	TGTGCCAGCAGTAATTGGGGGTTGGCCTACAATGAGCAGTTCTTC
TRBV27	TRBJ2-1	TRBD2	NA	CASSFILAGGSYNEQFF	TGTGCCAGCAGTTTCATACTGGCGGGAGGATCCTACAATGAGCAGTTCTTC
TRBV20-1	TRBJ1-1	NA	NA	CSARTELNTEAFF	TGCAGTGCTAGGACGGAGTTGAACACTGAAGCTTTCTTT
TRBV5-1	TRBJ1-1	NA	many	CASSRPGNTEAFF	TGCGCCAGCAGCCGGCCGGGGAACACTGAAGCTTTCTTT
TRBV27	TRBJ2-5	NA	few	CASGWNQETQYF	TGTGCCAGCGGATGGAACCAAGAGACCCAGTACTTC
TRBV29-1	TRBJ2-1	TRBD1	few	CSVEVSLDRDNEQFF	TGCAGCGTTGAAGTTTCCCTGGACAGGGACAATGAGCAGTTCTTC
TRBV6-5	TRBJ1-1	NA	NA	CASSYGATEAFF	TGTGCCAGCAGTTACGGGGCCACTGAAGCTTTCTTT
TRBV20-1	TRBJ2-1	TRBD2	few	CSAREPGLAFHEQFF	TGCAGTGCTAGGGAACCGGGACTAGCTTTCCATGAGCAGTTCTTC